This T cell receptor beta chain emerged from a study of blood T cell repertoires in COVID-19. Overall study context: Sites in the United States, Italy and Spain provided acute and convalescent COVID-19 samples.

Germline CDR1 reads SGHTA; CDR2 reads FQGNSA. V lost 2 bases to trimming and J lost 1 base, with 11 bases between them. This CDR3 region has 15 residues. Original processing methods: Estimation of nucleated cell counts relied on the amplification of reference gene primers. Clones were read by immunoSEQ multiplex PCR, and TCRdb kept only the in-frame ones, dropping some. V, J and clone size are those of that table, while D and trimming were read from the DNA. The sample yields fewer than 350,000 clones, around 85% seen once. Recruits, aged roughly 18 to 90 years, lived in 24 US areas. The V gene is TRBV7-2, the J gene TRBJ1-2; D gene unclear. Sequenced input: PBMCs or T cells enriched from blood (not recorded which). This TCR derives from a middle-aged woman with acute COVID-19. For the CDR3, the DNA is TGTGCCAGCAGCTTATCAGGCCCCCTTAACTATGGCTACACCTTC. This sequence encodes CASSLSGPLNYGYTF.